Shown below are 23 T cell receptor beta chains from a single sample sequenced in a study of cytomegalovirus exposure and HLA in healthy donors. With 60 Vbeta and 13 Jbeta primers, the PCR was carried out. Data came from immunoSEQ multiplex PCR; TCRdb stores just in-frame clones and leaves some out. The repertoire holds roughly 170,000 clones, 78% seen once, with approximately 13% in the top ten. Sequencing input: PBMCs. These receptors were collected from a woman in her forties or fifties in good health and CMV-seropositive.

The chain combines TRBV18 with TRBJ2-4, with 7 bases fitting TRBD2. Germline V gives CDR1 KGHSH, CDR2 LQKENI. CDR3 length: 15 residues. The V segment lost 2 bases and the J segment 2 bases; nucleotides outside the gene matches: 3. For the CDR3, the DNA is TGTGCCAGCTCACCATCGGGACTATCCAAAAACATTCAGTACTTC. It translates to CASSPSGLSKNIQYF.

CDR3 residues: CASSLTYNTEAFF. The CDR3 DNA reads as TGTGCCAGCAGCCTGACATATAACACTGAAGCTTTCTTT. The chain has TRBV7-7 and TRBJ1-1, with D unresolved. V was clipped by 5 bases and J by 2 bases, with 9 bases between them. The CDR3 spans 13 residues. Germline V gene data show CDR1 as SSHAT and CDR2 as FNYEAQ (reference sequence).

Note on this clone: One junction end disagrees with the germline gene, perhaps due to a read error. CDR3 in DNA: TGTTCCAGCAGCTACCCGAAGGGGGGGAAAGAAAACGAGCAGTACTTC. It yields the protein CSSSYPKGGKENEQYF. This chain connects TRBV7-9 to TRBJ2-7; D perhaps matches TRBD2 (7 bases). The CDR3 totals 16 residues. CDR1 and CDR2 from the germline V gene are SEHNR and FQNEAQ (reference sequence).

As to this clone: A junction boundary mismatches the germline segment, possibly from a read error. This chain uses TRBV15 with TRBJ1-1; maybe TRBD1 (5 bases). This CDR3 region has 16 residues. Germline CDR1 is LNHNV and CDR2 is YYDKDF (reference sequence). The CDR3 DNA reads TGTGCCACCAGTAGAGGGGAAAGGGGTTTAAACACTGAAGCTTTCTTT. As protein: CATSRGERGLNTEAFF.

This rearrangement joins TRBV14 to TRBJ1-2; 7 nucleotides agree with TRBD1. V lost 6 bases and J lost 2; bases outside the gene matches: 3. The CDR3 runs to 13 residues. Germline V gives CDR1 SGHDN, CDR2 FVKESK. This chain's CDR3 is CASSPDRNYGYTF. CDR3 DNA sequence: TGTGCCAGCAGTCCGGACAGGAACTATGGCTACACCTTC.

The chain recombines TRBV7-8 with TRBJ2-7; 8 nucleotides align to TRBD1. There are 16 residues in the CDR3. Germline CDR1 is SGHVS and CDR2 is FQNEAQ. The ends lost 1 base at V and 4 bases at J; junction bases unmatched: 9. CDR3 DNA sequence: TGTGCCAGCAGCTTAGGCTCAGGACAGGGCCGATACGAGCAGTACTTC. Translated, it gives CASSLGSGQGRYEQYF.

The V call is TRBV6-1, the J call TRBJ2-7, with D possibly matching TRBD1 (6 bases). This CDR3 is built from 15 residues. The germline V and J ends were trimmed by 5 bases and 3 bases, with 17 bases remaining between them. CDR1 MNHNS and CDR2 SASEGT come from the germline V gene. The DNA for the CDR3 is TGTGCCAGCAGTTCCTTTCGGACAGACTTCTACGAGCAGTACTTC. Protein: CASSSFRTDFYEQYF.

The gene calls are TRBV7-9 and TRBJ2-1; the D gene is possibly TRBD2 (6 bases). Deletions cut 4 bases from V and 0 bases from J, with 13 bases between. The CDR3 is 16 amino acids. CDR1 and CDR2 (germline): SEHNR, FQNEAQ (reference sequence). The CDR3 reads CASSSAGTLSYNEQFF. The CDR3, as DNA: TGTGCCAGCAGCTCCGCGGGGACCCTCTCCTACAATGAGCAGTTCTTC.

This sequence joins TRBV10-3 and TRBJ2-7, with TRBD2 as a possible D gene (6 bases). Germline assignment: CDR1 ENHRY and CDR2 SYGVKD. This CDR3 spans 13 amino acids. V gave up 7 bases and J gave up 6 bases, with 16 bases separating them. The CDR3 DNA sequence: TGTGCCATCACGGCAGGGACGGAGGGCGAGCAGTACTTC. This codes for CAITAGTEGEQYF.

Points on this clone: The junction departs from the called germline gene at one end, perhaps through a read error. This CDR3 is CASSFPGVLSGANVLTF. The CDR3 region has the DNA TGTGCCAGCAGCTTTCCAGGGGTCTTATCTGGAGCCAACGTCCTGACTTTC. The chain joins TRBV5-5 to TRBJ2-6; possible D gene TRBD1, 6 bases. Germline lookup yields CDR1 SGHKS and CDR2 YYEKEE (reference sequence). This CDR3 has 17 amino acids.

The CDR3 spells CAWSAWQGDSPLHF. CDR3 in DNA: TGTGCCTGGAGTGCATGGCAGGGTGATTCACCCCTCCACTTT. The V gene is TRBV30, the J gene TRBJ1-6, with TRBD1 as a possible D gene (5 bases). In germline, CDR1 is GTSNPN, CDR2 SVGIG (reference sequence). This CDR3 has 14 amino acids. V was shortened by 1 base and J by 8 bases, with 12 bases between the two germline ends.

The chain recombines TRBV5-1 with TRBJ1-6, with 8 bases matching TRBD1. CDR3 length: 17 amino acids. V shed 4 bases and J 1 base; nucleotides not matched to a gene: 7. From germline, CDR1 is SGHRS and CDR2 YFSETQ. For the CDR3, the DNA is TGCGCCAGCAGCACGGGACAGGCGTATTCCTATAATTCACCCCTCCACTTT. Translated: CASSTGQAYSYNSPLHF.

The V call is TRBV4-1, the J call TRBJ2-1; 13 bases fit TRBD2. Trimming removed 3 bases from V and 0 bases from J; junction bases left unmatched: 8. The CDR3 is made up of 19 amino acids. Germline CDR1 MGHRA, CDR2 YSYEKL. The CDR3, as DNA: TGCGCCAGCAGCCACCGGACTAGCGGGGGCCAAAGCTCCTACAATGAGCAGTTCTTC. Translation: CASSHRTSGGQSSYNEQFF.

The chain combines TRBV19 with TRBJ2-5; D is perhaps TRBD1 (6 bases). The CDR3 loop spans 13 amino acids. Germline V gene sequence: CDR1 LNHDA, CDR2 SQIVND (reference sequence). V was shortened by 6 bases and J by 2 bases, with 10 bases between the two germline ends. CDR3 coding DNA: TGTGCCAGTAGGGACAGCGCTCAAGAGACCCAGTACTTC. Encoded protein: CASRDSAQETQYF.

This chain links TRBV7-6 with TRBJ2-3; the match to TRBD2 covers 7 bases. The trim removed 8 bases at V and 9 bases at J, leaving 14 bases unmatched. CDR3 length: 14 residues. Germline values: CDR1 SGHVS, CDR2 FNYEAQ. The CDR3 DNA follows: TGTGCCAGCGGAAGCGGGGTATTGGGGGGGACGCAGTATTTT. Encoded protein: CASGSGVLGGTQYF.

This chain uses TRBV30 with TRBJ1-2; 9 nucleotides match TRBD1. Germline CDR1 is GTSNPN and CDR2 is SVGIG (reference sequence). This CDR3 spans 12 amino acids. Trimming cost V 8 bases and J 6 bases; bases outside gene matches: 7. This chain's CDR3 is CARLRDRDGYTF. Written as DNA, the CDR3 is TGTGCCAGACTCCGGGACAGGGATGGCTACACCTTC.

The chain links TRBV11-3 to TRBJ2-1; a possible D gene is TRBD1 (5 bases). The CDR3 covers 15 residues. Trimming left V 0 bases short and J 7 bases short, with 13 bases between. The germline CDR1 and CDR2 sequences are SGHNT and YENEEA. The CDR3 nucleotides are TGTGCCAGCAGCTTAGACAGGGCCCTGGATAATGAGCAGTTCTTC. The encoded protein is CASSLDRALDNEQFF.

Written as DNA, the CDR3 is TGTGCCAGCAGTTTATCTCGTGGTAGGACACCGAACACTGAAGCTTTCTTT. Protein sequence: CASSLSRGRTPNTEAFF. V is TRBV27 and J is TRBJ1-1; tentatively, D is TRBD1 (5 bases). The V gene lost 0 bases and the J gene lost 1 base, with 15 bases spanning the gap. In germline, CDR1 is MNHEY, CDR2 SMNVEV (reference sequence). The CDR3 has 17 residues.

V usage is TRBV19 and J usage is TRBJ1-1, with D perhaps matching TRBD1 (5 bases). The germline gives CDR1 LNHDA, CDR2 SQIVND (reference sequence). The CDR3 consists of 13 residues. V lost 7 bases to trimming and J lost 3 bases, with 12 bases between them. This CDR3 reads CASKFTGDTEAFF. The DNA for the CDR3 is TGTGCCAGTAAATTTACGGGGGACACTGAAGCTTTCTTT.

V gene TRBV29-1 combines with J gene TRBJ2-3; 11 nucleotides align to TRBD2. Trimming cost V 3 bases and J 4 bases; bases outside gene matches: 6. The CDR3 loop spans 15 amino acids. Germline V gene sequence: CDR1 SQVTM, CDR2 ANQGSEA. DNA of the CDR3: TGCAGCGTTGAGAGGGCTAGCGGGGGGTCAGATACGCAGTATTTT. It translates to CSVERASGGSDTQYF.

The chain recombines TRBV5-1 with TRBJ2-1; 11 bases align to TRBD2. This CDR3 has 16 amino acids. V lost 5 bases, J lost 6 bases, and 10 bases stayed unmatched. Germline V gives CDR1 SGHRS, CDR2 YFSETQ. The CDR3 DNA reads TGCGCCAGCAGTGCTACTAGCGGGGGTCGTGGCAATGAGCAGTTCTTC. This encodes CASSATSGGRGNEQFF.

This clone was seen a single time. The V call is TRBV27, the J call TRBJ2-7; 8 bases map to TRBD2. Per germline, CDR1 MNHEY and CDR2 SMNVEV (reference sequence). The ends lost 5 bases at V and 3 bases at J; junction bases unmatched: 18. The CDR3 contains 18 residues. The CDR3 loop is CASSPRVFGGGPIYEQYF. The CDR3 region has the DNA TGTGCCAGCAGTCCTAGGGTATTTGGCGGGGGGCCTATCTACGAGCAGTACTTC.

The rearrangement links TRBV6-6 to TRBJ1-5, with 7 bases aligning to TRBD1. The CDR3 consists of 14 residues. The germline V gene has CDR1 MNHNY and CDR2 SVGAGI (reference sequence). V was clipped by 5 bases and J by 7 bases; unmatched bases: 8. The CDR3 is CASSNWDSRQPQHF. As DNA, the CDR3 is TGTGCCAGCAGTAACTGGGACAGCAGACAGCCCCAGCATTTT.